A single sample is the source of the 31 T cell receptor beta chains below, sequenced in a study of CD8+ T cells in alopecia areata. The authors extracted RNA and reverse transcribed it into cDNA as the sequencing template. Clones were read by immunoSEQ multiplex PCR, and TCRdb kept only the in-frame ones, dropping some. The sample includes roughly 64,000 clones, about 44% seen only once; the top ten take just over 50%. The sample comprised NKG2D-low CD8+ T cells sorted from blood. The source of these receptors is a human donor with alopecia areata.

This sequence joins TRBV30 and TRBJ2-7, with D perhaps TRBD1 (6 bases). This CDR3 has 14 amino acids. Trimming removed 3 bases at V and 5 bases at J, with 17 bases between. Germline V lookup: CDR1 GTSNPN, CDR2 SVGIG (reference sequence). The CDR3 coding sequence is TGTGCCTGGAGCAAACTCTCCACAGGGAACGAGCAGTACTTC. Translation: CAWSKLSTGNEQYF. The complete variable domain, with remaining parts taken from reference TRBV30 and TRBJ2-7, reads SQTIHQWPATLVQPVGSPLSLECTVEGTSNPNLYWYRQAAGRGLQLLFYSVGIGQISSEVPQNLSASRPQDRQFILSSKKLLLSDSGFYLCAWSKLSTGNEQYFGPGTRLTVT.

This clone was observed a handful of times. The J gene is TRBJ2-1, the V gene TRBV29-1; D remains unclear. Germline V gene sequence: CDR1 SQVTM, CDR2 ANQGSEA. The CDR3 runs 12 residues. Deletions cut 7 bases from V and 2 bases from J, with 9 bases between. The chain's CDR3 is CSAWRPYNEQFF. Here the CDR3 DNA reads TGCAGCGCCTGGCGGCCCTACAATGAGCAGTTCTTC.

CDR3 nucleotides: TGTGCCAGCAGTTTATCCCCCCGTGAGCAGTTCTTC. It specifies CASSLSPREQFF. The rearrangement uses TRBV27 and TRBJ2-1, with unresolved D. V lost 0 bases to trimming and J lost 9 bases, with 6 bases between them. The CDR3 runs 12 residues. CDR1 and CDR2 (germline): MNHEY, SMNVEV (reference sequence).

The chain couples TRBV6-5 to TRBJ2-7; D is uncertain. The CDR3 totals 14 residues. Trimming removed 2 bases from V and 2 bases from J, with 10 bases in between. Germline-derived CDR1 and CDR2 are MNHEY and SVGAGI. Here the CDR3 reads CASSYVAVAYEQYF. The CDR3 DNA is TGTGCCAGCAGTTACGTGGCGGTAGCCTACGAGCAGTACTTC.

In its sample, this clone was seen once. Since no conserved phenylalanine or tryptophan closes the CDR3, a read error is the likely cause. V and J are TRBV30 and TRBJ2-7; D remains unclear. The V end lost 2 bases, the J end lost 0 bases, and 20 bases lay between the germline ends. Germline V CDR1 and CDR2: GTSNPN, SVGIG (reference sequence). The CDR3 totals 17 residues. The CDR3 DNA sequence: TGTGCCTGGAGTAATAAGCCTCCCGGGCCCTTCTCCTACGAGCAGTACCTC. As protein: CAWSNKPPGPFSYEQYL.

This clone has a handful of counts. The gene calls are TRBV7-8 and TRBJ2-7; D uncertain. The V end lost 2 bases, the J end lost 7 bases, and 9 bases lay between the germline ends. Germline-derived CDR1 and CDR2 are SGHVS and FQNEAQ. The CDR3 has 12 residues. The CDR3 DNA follows: TGTGCCAGCAGCTTAAGATCAGGAGAGCAGTACTTC. Translated, it gives CASSLRSGEQYF.

The chain carries TRBV29-1 and TRBJ2-1, with D possibly being TRBD1 (6 bases). Germline CDR1 reads SQVTM; CDR2 reads ANQGSEA. The CDR3 consists of 14 residues. Trimming shortened V by 8 bases and J by 1 base, and 15 bases separated the two germline ends. In nucleotides, the CDR3 is TGCAGCACCAGGCAGGGGATTTCCTACAATGAGCAGTTCTTC. It codes for CSTRQGISYNEQFF.

The chain joins TRBV19 to TRBJ2-3, with a weak D call TRBD1 (6 bases). Trimming took off 3 bases at V and 4 bases at J, with 11 bases between the two ends. CDR3 size: 14 residues. Germline loops: CDR1 LNHDA, CDR2 SQIVND (reference sequence). The CDR3: CASSILGASDTQYF. CDR3 bases: TGTGCCAGTAGTATTTTGGGGGCTTCAGATACGCAGTATTTT.

This clone has just a few counts. This rearrangement joins TRBV7-9 to TRBJ2-1; tentatively, D is TRBD1 or TRBD2 (5 bases each). CDR3 length: 15 amino acids. Trimming stripped 2 bases from V and 3 bases from J, with 11 bases between. Germline assignment: CDR1 SEHNR and CDR2 FQNEAQ (reference sequence). CDR3 protein: CASSLSGTGYNEQFF. The CDR3 coding sequence is TGTGCCAGCAGCTTAAGTGGGACGGGCTACAATGAGCAGTTCTTC.

The sample holds a few counts of this clone. The DNA for the CDR3 is TGTGCCAGCAGTGAAGCGCTTCGACCTAACACTGAAGCTTTCTTT. This codes for CASSEALRPNTEAFF. The rearrangement joins TRBV2 to TRBJ1-1; D ambiguous. CDR3 length: 15 amino acids. Trimming pared 0 bases from V and 2 bases from J, leaving 10 bases between. Germline values: CDR1 SNHLY, CDR2 FYNNEI.

There are a few counts of this clone. This chain connects TRBV7-9 to TRBJ2-7; 10 nucleotides align to TRBD1. V lost 3 bases to trimming and J lost 7 bases; unmatched junction nucleotides: 9. CDR1 and CDR2 from the germline V gene are SEHNR and FQNEAQ (reference sequence). The CDR3 is 15 amino acids. The CDR3: CASSFTDRGPGEQYF. In DNA form, the CDR3 reads TGTGCCAGCAGCTTTACCGACAGGGGGCCTGGGGAGCAGTACTTC.

The chain has TRBV6-5 and TRBJ2-1; D is unresolved. V lost 4 bases, J lost 6 bases, and 10 bases lay in between. Germline CDR1 MNHEY, CDR2 SVGAGI. The CDR3 totals 13 residues. The CDR3 region has the DNA TGTGCCAGCAGTTTCTCGGGCCTCAATGAGCAGTTCTTC. Its protein product is CASSFSGLNEQFF.

The chain uses TRBV19 and TRBJ2-3; 12 bases map to TRBD2. Germline assignment: CDR1 LNHDA and CDR2 SQIVND (reference sequence). The CDR3 totals 15 residues. The V and J ends lost 3 bases and 3 bases, in that order; junction bases with no gene match: 1. CDR3 amino acids: CASSITSGGTDTQYF. The CDR3 DNA reads TGTGCCAGTAGTATTACTAGCGGGGGGACAGATACGCAGTATTTT. Using reference TRBV19 and TRBJ2-3 for the parts outside the CDR3, the full variable domain is DGGITQSPKYLFRKEGQNVTLSCEQNLNHDAMYWYRQDPGQGLRLIYYSQIVNDFQKGDIAEGYSVSREKKESFPLTVTSAQKNPTAFYLCASSITSGGTDTQYFGPGTRLTVL.

The chain is built from TRBV7-3 and TRBJ2-1; TRBD2 aligns across 9 bases. The CDR3 has 17 residues. Germline-derived CDR1 and CDR2 are SGHTA and FQGTGA. J gave up 2 bases and V 5 bases, and 10 bases lay outside the gene matches. The CDR3 loop is CASSPKRGTSPYNEQFF. DNA for the CDR3: TGTGCCAGCAGCCCGAAACGGGGGACTAGCCCCTACAATGAGCAGTTCTTC.

This clone was counted only a few times. The CDR3 DNA follows: TGTGCCAGCAGTCCCAACTCGGAGCAGTTCTTC. Amino acids: CASSPNSEQFF. This chain joins TRBV7-9 and TRBJ2-1; no clear D. The CDR3 contains 11 residues. V dropped 6 bases and J dropped 10 bases, with 10 bases sitting between them. In germline, CDR1 is SEHNR, CDR2 FQNEAQ (reference sequence).

This clone was seen more than once but under ten times. This rearrangement joins TRBV29-1 to TRBJ1-1, with 7 bases lining up with TRBD1. This CDR3 region has 12 residues. Germline V gene sequence: CDR1 SQVTM, CDR2 ANQGSEA. V shed 5 bases, J shed 6 bases, and the junction held 6 bases outside the gene matches. The DNA for the CDR3 is TGCAGCGTTCCCTCAGGGGGACCTGAAGCTTTCTTT. Protein product: CSVPSGGPEAFF. The variable domain in full, with the rest retrieved from reference TRBV29-1 and TRBJ1-1, is SAVISQKPSRDICQRGTSLTIQCQVDSQVTMMFWYRQQPGQSLTLIATANQGSEATYESGFVIDKFPISRPNLTFSTLTVSNMSPEDSSIYLCSVPSGGPEAFFGQGTRLTVV.

The chain is built from TRBV28 and TRBJ1-2; possible D gene TRBD1, 6 bases. Germline loops: CDR1 MDHEN, CDR2 SYDVKM. The CDR3 extends over 15 amino acids. V gave up 3 bases and J gave up 0 bases, with 11 bases separating them. In DNA, the CDR3 is TGTGCCAGCAGTTTTAAACAGGGCCCTAACTATGGCTACACCTTC. This sequence encodes CASSFKQGPNYGYTF.

This clone was seen only a few times. V is TRBV19 and J is TRBJ2-7; D may be TRBD1 (6 bases). Germline V gene lookup returns CDR1 LNHDA and CDR2 SQIVND (reference sequence). The CDR3 consists of 13 residues. V was clipped by 4 bases and J by 3 bases, with 10 bases between them. CDR3 sequence: CASSNRENYEQYF. The CDR3 region has the DNA TGTGCCAGTAGTAACAGGGAGAACTACGAGCAGTACTTC.

This clone came up once. This CDR3 is CASAGNEQFF. CDR3 bases: TGTGCCAGCGCTGGCAACGAGCAGTTCTTC. This chain joins TRBV9 and TRBJ2-1; no reliable D call. Between the trimmed V and J ends, which lost 7 bases and 10 bases, there was a span of 9 bases. Germline loops: CDR1 SGDLS, CDR2 YYNGEE. The CDR3 consists of 10 residues.

J is TRBJ2-3 and V is TRBV4-3; D perhaps matches TRBD2 (5 bases). V lost 0 bases, J lost 5 bases, and 15 bases lay in between. The CDR3 runs to 16 residues. The germline gives CDR1 LGHNA, CDR2 YSLEER. Here the CDR3 DNA reads TGCGCCAGCAGCCAAGATCTCTCCCCCGGGGAAGATACGCAGTATTTT. Its protein product is CASSQDLSPGEDTQYF.

The V gene is TRBV27, the J gene TRBJ1-1; D unresolved. The CDR3 extends over 15 amino acids. V gave up 3 bases and J gave up 0 bases, with 11 bases separating them. CDR1 and CDR2 (germline): MNHEY, SMNVEV (reference sequence). The CDR3 DNA is TGTGCCAGCAGTTTCTTGTACGGGATGAACACTGAAGCTTTCTTT. Amino acids: CASSFLYGMNTEAFF.

CDR3 region: CAWSVTTNTEAFF. CDR3 coding DNA: TGTGCCTGGAGTGTGACGACGAACACTGAAGCTTTCTTT. The chain employs TRBV30 and TRBJ1-1; D unresolved. The CDR3 has 13 residues. The V end lost 0 bases, the J end lost 1 base, and 6 bases lay between the germline ends. Germline V gene lookup returns CDR1 GTSNPN and CDR2 SVGIG (reference sequence).

The rearrangement links TRBV28 to TRBJ1-2; possible D gene TRBD1, 6 bases. The germline gives CDR1 MDHEN, CDR2 SYDVKM. The CDR3 consists of 15 residues. Trimming took 4 bases from V and 7 from J, leaving 19 bases between them. CDR3 in amino acids: CASSWRTGGSLGYTF. In DNA, the CDR3 is TGTGCCAGCAGTTGGCGGACGGGGGGCAGTCTTGGCTACACCTTC.

This clone came up once. The chain recombines TRBV30 with TRBJ1-5; D call uncertain. Germline V gene data show CDR1 as GTSNPN and CDR2 as SVGIG (reference sequence). V was cut by 0 bases and J by 4 bases, with 19 bases left in between. This CDR3 has 17 residues. The chain's CDR3 is CAWSVRSERRANQPQHF. DNA for the CDR3: TGTGCCTGGAGTGTACGTTCAGAAAGGAGGGCAAATCAGCCCCAGCATTTT.

This clone was found a few times. The rearrangement links TRBV4-2 to TRBJ2-2; no reliable D call. Per the germline V gene, CDR1 is LGHNA and CDR2 is YNFKEQ. The CDR3 spans 13 residues. The V and J ends lost 2 bases and 6 bases respectively, with 7 bases between them. DNA for the CDR3: TGTGCCAGCAGCCAATTCAACCCCGGGGAGCTGTTTTTT. It yields the protein CASSQFNPGELFF.

The gene calls are TRBV25-1 and TRBJ2-5; 7 bases fit TRBD2. The ends lost 4 bases at V and 5 bases at J; junction bases unmatched: 4. Germline-derived CDR1 and CDR2 are MGHDK and SYGVNS. This CDR3 spans 13 amino acids. Written as DNA, the CDR3 is TGTGCCAGCAGTGGCGGGGGAGGCGAGACCCAGTACTTC. Its protein product is CASSGGGGETQYF.

The rearrangement joins TRBV7-3 to TRBJ2-1, with 7 bases fitting TRBD1. V was clipped by 6 bases and J by 4 bases; unmatched bases: 9. From germline, CDR1 is SGHTA and CDR2 FQGTGA. CDR3 length equals 15 residues. Here the CDR3 reads CASSFGDSYYNEQFF. The CDR3 coding sequence is TGTGCCAGCAGTTTCGGGGACAGTTATTACAATGAGCAGTTCTTC.

This clone appeared a few times. The rearrangement links TRBV7-9 to TRBJ2-2; TRBD2 might be the D (5 bases). Deletions cut 4 bases from V and 0 bases from J, with 6 bases between. The CDR3 is 14 amino acids. CDR1 is SEHNR, CDR2 FQNEAQ, per germline (reference sequence). CDR3: CASSSGTNTGELFF. CDR3 DNA: TGTGCCAGCAGCTCGGGGACGAACACCGGGGAGCTGTTTTTT. Together with reference TRBV7-9 and TRBJ2-2, the CDR3 gives the full variable domain: DTGVSQNPRHKITKRGQNVTFRCDPISEHNRLYWYRQTLGQGPEFLTYFQNEAQLEKSRLLSDRFSAERPKGSFSTLEIQRTEQGDSAMYLCASSSGTNTGELFFGEGSRLTVL.

The rearrangement uses TRBV7-3 and TRBJ2-1, with 13 bases identical to TRBD2. The CDR3 sequence is 22 residues long. V lost 1 base to trimming and J lost 3 bases; unmatched junction nucleotides: 18. Germline CDR1 reads SGHTA; CDR2 reads FQGTGA. The CDR3 sequence is CASSLSPPSGTSGKLVYNEQFF. The CDR3 nucleotides are TGTGCCAGCAGCTTAAGCCCCCCCTCCGGGACTAGCGGGAAGTTGGTCTACAATGAGCAGTTCTTC.

The chain couples TRBV10-3 to TRBJ2-7, with D uncertain. This CDR3 contains 12 residues. Germline CDR1 and CDR2: ENHRY and SYGVKD. The germline V and J ends were trimmed by 7 bases and 2 bases, with 9 bases remaining between them. The CDR3 sequence is CAIMAETYEQYF. CDR3 nucleotide sequence: TGTGCCATCATGGCGGAGACCTACGAGCAGTACTTC.

In this sample, this clone turned up a few times. The chain carries TRBV7-8 and TRBJ1-2, with D tentatively TRBD1 (5 bases). Germline V CDR1 and CDR2: SGHVS, FQNEAQ. This CDR3 spans 15 amino acids. The ends were cut back, 5 bases at V and 5 bases at J, with 18 bases in the middle. DNA for the CDR3: TGTGCCAGCAGCCACGGGACGGCGAATAATTATGGCTACACCTTC. Translated, it gives CASSHGTANNYGYTF.